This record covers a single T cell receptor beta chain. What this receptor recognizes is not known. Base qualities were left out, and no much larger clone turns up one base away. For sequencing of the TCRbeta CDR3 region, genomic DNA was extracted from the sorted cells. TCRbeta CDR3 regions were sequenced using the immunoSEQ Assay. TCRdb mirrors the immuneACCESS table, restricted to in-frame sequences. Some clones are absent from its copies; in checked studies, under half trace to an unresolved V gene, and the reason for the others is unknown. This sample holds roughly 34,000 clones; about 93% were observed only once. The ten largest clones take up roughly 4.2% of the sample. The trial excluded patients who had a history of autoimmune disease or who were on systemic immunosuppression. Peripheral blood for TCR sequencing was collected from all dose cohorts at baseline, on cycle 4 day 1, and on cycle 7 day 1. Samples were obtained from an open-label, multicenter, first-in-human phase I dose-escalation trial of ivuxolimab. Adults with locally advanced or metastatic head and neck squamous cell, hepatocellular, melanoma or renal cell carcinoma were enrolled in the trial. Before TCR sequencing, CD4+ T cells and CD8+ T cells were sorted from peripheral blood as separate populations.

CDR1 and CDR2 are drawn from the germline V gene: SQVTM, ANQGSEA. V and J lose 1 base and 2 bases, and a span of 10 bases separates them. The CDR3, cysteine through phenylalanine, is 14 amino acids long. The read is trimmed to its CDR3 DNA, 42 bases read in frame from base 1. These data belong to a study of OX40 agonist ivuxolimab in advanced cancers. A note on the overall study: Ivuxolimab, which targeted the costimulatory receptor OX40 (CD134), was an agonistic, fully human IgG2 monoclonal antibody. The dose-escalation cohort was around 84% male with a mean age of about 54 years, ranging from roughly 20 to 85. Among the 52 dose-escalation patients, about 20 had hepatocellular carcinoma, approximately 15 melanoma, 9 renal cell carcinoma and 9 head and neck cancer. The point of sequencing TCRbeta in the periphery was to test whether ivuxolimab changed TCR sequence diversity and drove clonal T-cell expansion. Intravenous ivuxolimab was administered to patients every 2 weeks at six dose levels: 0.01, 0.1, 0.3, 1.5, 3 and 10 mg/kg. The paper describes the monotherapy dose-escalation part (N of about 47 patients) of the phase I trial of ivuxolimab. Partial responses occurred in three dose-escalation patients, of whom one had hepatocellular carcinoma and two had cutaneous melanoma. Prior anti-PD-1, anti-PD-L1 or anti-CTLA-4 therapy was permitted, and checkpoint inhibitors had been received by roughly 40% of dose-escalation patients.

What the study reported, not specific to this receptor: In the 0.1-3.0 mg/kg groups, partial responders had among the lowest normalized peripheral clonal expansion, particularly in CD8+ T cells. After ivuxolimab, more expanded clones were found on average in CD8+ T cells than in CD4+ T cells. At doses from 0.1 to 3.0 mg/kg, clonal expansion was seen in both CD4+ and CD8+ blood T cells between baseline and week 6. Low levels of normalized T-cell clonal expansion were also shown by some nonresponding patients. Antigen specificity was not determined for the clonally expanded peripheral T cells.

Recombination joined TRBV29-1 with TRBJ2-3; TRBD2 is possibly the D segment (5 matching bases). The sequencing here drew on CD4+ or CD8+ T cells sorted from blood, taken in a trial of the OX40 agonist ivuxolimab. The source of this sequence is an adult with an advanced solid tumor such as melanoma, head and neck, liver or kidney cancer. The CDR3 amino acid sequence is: CSVEVRDFTDTQYF. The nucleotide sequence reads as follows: TGCAGCGTTGAAGTACGGGATTTCACAGATACGCAGTATTTT.